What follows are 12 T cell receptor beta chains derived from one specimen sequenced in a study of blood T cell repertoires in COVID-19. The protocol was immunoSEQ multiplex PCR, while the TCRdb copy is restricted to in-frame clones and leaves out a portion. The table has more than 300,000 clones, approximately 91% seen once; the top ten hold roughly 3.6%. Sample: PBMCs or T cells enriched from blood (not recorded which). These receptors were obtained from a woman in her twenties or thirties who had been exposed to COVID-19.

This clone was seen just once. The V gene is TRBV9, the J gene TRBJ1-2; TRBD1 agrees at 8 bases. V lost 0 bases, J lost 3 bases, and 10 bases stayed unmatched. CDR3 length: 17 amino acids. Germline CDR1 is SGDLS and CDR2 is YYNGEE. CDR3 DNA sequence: TGTGCCAGCAGCGTAGCTGCGGCAGGGGGCCATTACTATGGCTACACCTTC. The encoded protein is CASSVAAAGGHYYGYTF.

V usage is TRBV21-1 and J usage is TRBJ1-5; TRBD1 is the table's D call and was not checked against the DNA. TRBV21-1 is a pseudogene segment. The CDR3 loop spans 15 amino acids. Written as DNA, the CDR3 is TGTGCCGGATCACAACCGGGACAGGGACATCAGCCCCAGCATTTT. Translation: CAGSQPGQGHQPQHF.

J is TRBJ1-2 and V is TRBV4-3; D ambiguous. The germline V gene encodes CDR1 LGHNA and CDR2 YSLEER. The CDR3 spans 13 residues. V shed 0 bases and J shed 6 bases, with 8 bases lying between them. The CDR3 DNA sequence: TGCGCCAGCAGCCAAGATAGAGCTAATGGCTACACCTTC. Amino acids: CASSQDRANGYTF.

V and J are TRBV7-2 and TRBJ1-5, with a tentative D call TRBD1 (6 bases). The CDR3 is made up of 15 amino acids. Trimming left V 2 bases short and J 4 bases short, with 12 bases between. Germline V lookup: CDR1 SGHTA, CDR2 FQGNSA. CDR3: CASSLSGQRNQPQHF. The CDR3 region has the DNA TGTGCCAGCAGCTTATCGGGACAAAGAAATCAGCCCCAGCATTTT.

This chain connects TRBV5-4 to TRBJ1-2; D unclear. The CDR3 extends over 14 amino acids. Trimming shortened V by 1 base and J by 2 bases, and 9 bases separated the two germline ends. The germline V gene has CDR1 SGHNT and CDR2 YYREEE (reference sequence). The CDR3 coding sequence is TGTGCCAGCAGCTTGACCGGTTCGAACTATGGCTACACCTTC. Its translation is CASSLTGSNYGYTF.

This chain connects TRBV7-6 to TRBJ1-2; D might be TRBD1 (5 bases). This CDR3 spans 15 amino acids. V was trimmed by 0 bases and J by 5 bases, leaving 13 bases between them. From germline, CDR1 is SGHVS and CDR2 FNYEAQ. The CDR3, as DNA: TGTGCCAGCAGCTTAGCGGACGGGCAGGGATATGGCTACACCTTC. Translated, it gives CASSLADGQGYGYTF. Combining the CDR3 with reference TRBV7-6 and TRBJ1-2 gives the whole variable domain GAGVSQSPRYKVTKRGQDVALRCDPISGHVSLYWYRQALGQGPEFLTYFNYEAQQDKSGLPNDRFSAERPEGSISTLTIQRTEQRDSAMYRCASSLADGQGYGYTFGSGTRLTVV.

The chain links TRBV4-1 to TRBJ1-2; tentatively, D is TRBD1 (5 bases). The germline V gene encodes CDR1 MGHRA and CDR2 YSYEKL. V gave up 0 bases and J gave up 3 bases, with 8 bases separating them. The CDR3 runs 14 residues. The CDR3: CASSQDRGDYGYTF. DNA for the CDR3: TGCGCCAGCAGCCAAGATCGGGGGGACTATGGCTACACCTTC.

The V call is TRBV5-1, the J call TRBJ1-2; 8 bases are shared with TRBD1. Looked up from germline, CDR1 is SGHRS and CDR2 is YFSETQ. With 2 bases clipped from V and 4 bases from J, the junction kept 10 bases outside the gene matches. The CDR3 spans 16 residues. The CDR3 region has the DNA TGCGCCAGCAGCTTCAGGGGGCCCATATCGGGCTATGGCTACACCTTC. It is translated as CASSFRGPISGYGYTF.

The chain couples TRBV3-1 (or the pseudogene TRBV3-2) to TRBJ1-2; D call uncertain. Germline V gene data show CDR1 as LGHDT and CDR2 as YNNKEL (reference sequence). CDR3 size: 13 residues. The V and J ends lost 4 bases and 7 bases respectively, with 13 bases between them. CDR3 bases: TGTGCCAGCAGCCCGACACTCTCGCGTGGCTACACCTTC. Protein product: CASSPTLSRGYTF.

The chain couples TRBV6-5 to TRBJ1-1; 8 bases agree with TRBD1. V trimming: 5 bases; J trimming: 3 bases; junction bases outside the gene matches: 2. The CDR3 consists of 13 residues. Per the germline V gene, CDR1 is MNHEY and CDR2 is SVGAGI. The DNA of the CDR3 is TGTGCCAGCAGTCTGACAGGGGACACTGAAGCTTTCTTT. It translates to CASSLTGDTEAFF.

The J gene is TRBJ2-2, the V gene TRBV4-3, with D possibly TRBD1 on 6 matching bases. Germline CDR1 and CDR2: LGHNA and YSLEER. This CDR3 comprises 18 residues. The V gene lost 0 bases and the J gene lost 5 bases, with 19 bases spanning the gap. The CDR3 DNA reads TGCGCCAGCAGCCAAGAACACCCCCTAGGGGGATGGACCGGGGAGCTGTTTTTT. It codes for CASSQEHPLGGWTGELFF.

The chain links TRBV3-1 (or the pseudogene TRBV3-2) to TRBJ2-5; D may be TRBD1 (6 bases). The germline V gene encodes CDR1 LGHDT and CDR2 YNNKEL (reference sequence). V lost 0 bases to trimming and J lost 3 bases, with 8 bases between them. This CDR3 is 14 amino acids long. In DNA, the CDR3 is TGTGCCAGCAGCCAAGATCACAGGGAAGAGACCCAGTACTTC. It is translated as CASSQDHREETQYF.